The rows below give T cell receptor beta chains drawn from one sample of a study of molecular identifiers for immune sequencing clone quantification. TCRdb reprocessed the PCR reads with MiXCR, giving one entry per CDR3 protein. The sample contains 50,000 to 75,000 distinct CDR3 sequences, under 20% of which appear only once. What was sequenced was naive CD8+ T cells from blood, with Jurkat cell RNA spiked in. These receptors all stem from a human donor in good health. Some libraries in this study had Jurkat cell RNA spiked in. CDR3s include the opening cysteine and the closing phenylalanine or tryptophan. Fields, in order: V gene, D gene, J gene, CDR3 protein. A D gene is named only where the DNA matches it firmly.

V gene: TRBV7-8; D gene: NA; J gene: TRBJ2-3; CDR3 protein: CASSSGRASNQDTQYF
V gene: TRBV12-5; D gene: TRBD2; J gene: TRBJ2-1; CDR3 protein: CASGLVGTSGYNEQFF
V gene: TRBV7-9; D gene: NA; J gene: TRBJ2-3; CDR3 protein: CASTVFLDTQYF
V gene: TRBV18; D gene: NA; J gene: TRBJ2-2; CDR3 protein: CASSPPFGSAANTGELFF
V gene: TRBV11-2; D gene: NA; J gene: TRBJ1-2; CDR3 protein: CAIRRGGGYTF
V gene: TRBV7-9; D gene: NA; J gene: TRBJ2-1; CDR3 protein: CASSSLFSLSNNEQFF
V gene: TRBV7-9; D gene: NA; J gene: TRBJ2-1; CDR3 protein: CASTKRGVAANSYNEQFF
V gene: TRBV30; D gene: NA; J gene: TRBJ2-2; CDR3 protein: CALEVGELFF
V gene: TRBV3-1; D gene: NA; J gene: TRBJ1-5; CDR3 protein: CASSQMGPEGDQPQHF
V gene: TRBV4-2; D gene: NA; J gene: TRBJ2-3; CDR3 protein: CASSQVDSYTTDTQYF
V gene: TRBV29-1; D gene: TRBD2; J gene: TRBJ2-7; CDR3 protein: CSVVAGGHYEQYF
V gene: TRBV5-6; D gene: NA; J gene: TRBJ2-3; CDR3 protein: CASSWAEGVDTDTQYF
V gene: TRBV24-1; D gene: NA; J gene: TRBJ2-1; CDR3 protein: CATSSQLGLEDNEQFF
V gene: TRBV29-1; D gene: NA; J gene: TRBJ2-3; CDR3 protein: CSVEDSRRSTDTQYF
V gene: TRBV13; D gene: TRBD2; J gene: TRBJ2-4; CDR3 protein: CASGSGGGLAKKNIQYF
V gene: TRBV2; D gene: TRBD2; J gene: TRBJ2-3; CDR3 protein: CASARLAGAADTQYF
V gene: TRBV28; D gene: TRBD2; J gene: TRBJ2-3; CDR3 protein: CASKPVAGEGITDTQYF
V gene: TRBV4-1; D gene: NA; J gene: TRBJ2-7; CDR3 protein: CASSQGISGTYEQYF
V gene: TRBV11-3; D gene: NA; J gene: TRBJ2-3; CDR3 protein: CASSPESEGGTDTQYF
V gene: TRBV27; D gene: NA; J gene: TRBJ2-7; CDR3 protein: CASSSLTPIQGSEQYF
V gene: TRBV5-6; D gene: NA; J gene: TRBJ2-7; CDR3 protein: CASSYFYRDLLHEQYF
V gene: TRBV7-9; D gene: TRBD1; J gene: TRBJ1-4; CDR3 protein: CASSSTDRVELFF
V gene: TRBV5-6; D gene: NA; J gene: TRBJ2-1; CDR3 protein: CASSLVIADTYNEQFF
V gene: TRBV20-1; D gene: TRBD1; J gene: TRBJ1-1; CDR3 protein: CSARGIWDRGEMNTEAFF
V gene: TRBV10-3; D gene: NA; J gene: TRBJ2-5; CDR3 protein: CAPIRLHGEETQYF
V gene: TRBV14; D gene: NA; J gene: TRBJ2-7; CDR3 protein: CASSQKKGPREQYF
V gene: TRBV12-3/TRBV12-4; D gene: NA; J gene: TRBJ2-6; CDR3 protein: CASRPPQPGANVLTF
V gene: TRBV2; D gene: NA; J gene: TRBJ1-4; CDR3 protein: CASTGGTNEKLFF
V gene: TRBV27; D gene: NA; J gene: TRBJ1-1; CDR3 protein: CASSFYRDPRGRANTEAFF
V gene: TRBV28; D gene: NA; J gene: TRBJ1-2; CDR3 protein: CASSNPGPKYGYTF
V gene: TRBV20-1; D gene: NA; J gene: TRBJ1-2; CDR3 protein: CSARSPRQSSGGYTF
V gene: TRBV27; D gene: NA; J gene: TRBJ2-2; CDR3 protein: CASSFRGSRLGGELFF
V gene: TRBV6-2/TRBV6-3; D gene: NA; J gene: TRBJ2-7; CDR3 protein: CASSLTHPYEQYF
V gene: TRBV11-2; D gene: NA; J gene: TRBJ2-1; CDR3 protein: CASSPPGGANNEQFF